Below, 24 T cell receptor beta chains from the same sample are listed, as sequenced in a study of T cells after yellow fever vaccination. MiXCR was run by TCRdb on the 5' RACE reads, yielding one entry per CDR3 protein. The sample carries 240,000 or so distinct CDR3 sequences, less than 9% recorded once. The material was CD4+ T cells sorted from PBMCs, obtained 15 days after the yellow fever booster vaccination. The receptors shown here come from a man under 40 who received the YFV17D yellow fever vaccine.

This clonotype was detected many times. V and J are TRBV6-1 and TRBJ2-1; D is undetermined. This CDR3 is built from 12 residues. Trimming stripped 3 bases from V and 6 bases from J, with 6 bases between. Germline values: CDR1 MNHNS, CDR2 SASEGT. CDR3 in DNA: TGTGCCAGCAGTGATGGTACCAATGAGCAGTTCTTC. Translation: CASSDGTNEQFF.

A few counts support this clonotype. The chain links TRBV20-1 to TRBJ2-3; the D is unclear. Germline CDR1 is DFQATT and CDR2 is SNEGSKA (reference sequence). CDR3 length equals 14 residues. This chain's CDR3 is CSSQTALSTDTQYF. CDR3 in DNA: TGCAGCTCGCAGACTGCGCTATCCACAGATACGCAGTATTTT.

This clonotype showed up many times. The chain links TRBV5-1 to TRBJ2-4; D not resolved. V lost 1 base and J 5 bases, leaving 10 bases between the germline ends. This CDR3 comprises 14 residues. Germline loops: CDR1 SGHRS, CDR2 YFSETQ. The CDR3 sequence: CASSLIGYENIQYF. The CDR3, as DNA: TGCGCCAGCAGCTTGATCGGGTACGAAAACATTCAGTACTTC.

The chain has TRBV20-1 and TRBJ2-3; 11 bases map to TRBD2. In germline, CDR1 is DFQATT, CDR2 SNEGSKA (reference sequence). The CDR3 loop spans 14 amino acids. The junction had 5 bases not matched to a gene; V was cut back by 3 bases and J by 6 bases. DNA of the CDR3: TGCAGTGCTAGCCGGACTAGCGGGTTTGATACGCAGTATTTT. Protein: CSASRTSGFDTQYF.

This clonotype was found many times. The rearrangement joins TRBV7-2 to TRBJ2-5, with D tentatively TRBD1 (6 bases). V lost 5 bases and J lost 3, with 10 bases in between. Germline CDR1 and CDR2: SGHTA and FQGNSA. This CDR3 is 13 amino acids long. The CDR3 region is CASSRNREETQYF. The CDR3, as DNA: TGTGCCAGCAGCCGAAACAGGGAAGAGACCCAGTACTTC. Full variable domain (rest looked up from reference TRBV7-2 and TRBJ2-5): GAGVSQSPSNKVTEKGKDVELRCDPISGHTALYWYRQSLGQGLEFLIYFQGNSAPDKSGLPSDRFSAERTGGSVSTLTIQRTQQEDSAVYLCASSRNREETQYFGPGTRLLVL.

The chain joins TRBV6-1 to TRBJ1-6, with D perhaps TRBD1 (6 bases). The germline CDR1 and CDR2 sequences are MNHNS and SASEGT. Trimming pared 2 bases from V and 9 bases from J, leaving 11 bases between. This CDR3 is built from 14 residues. The CDR3 sequence: CASSETGRFSPLHF. CDR3 in DNA: TGTGCCAGCAGTGAAACAGGGCGTTTTTCACCCCTCCACTTT.

There are many counts of this clonotype. The rearrangement uses TRBV5-5 and TRBJ2-3; TRBD2 matches at 11 bases. Germline V gene data show CDR1 as SGHKS and CDR2 as YYEKEE (reference sequence). V was clipped by 0 bases and J by 4 bases; unmatched bases: 4. CDR3 length: 16 amino acids. CDR3: CASSLATSGSADTQYF. Written as DNA, the CDR3 is TGTGCCAGCAGCTTGGCTACTAGCGGGAGCGCAGATACGCAGTATTTT.

This chain uses TRBV5-1 with TRBJ2-3; TRBD1 might be the D (6 bases). Trimming pared 1 base from V and 4 bases from J, leaving 13 bases between. The germline CDR1 and CDR2 sequences are SGHRS and YFSETQ. The CDR3 sequence is 15 residues long. As DNA, the CDR3 is TGCGCCAGCAGCTTGAACTCAGGGGTCTCAGATACGCAGTATTTT. It is translated as CASSLNSGVSDTQYF.

This clonotype has a handful of counts. V is TRBV6-2 or TRBV6-3 and J is TRBJ2-2; tentative D call: TRBD1 (5 bases). The CDR3 is made up of 15 amino acids. Germline V gives CDR1 MNHEY, CDR2 SVGEGT. V dropped 7 bases and J dropped 7 bases, with 19 bases sitting between them. This chain's CDR3 is CASTRRKGLHGELFF. Written as DNA, the CDR3 is TGTGCCAGCACCCGACGCAAGGGGTTGCACGGGGAGCTGTTTTTT.

The chain uses TRBV20-1 and TRBJ2-3, with D uncertain. The germline V and J ends were trimmed by 3 bases and 6 bases, with 13 bases remaining between them. CDR3 length equals 13 residues. Germline lookup yields CDR1 DFQATT and CDR2 SNEGSKA (reference sequence). CDR3 coding DNA: TGCAGTGCTAGTAGGGCGGCTCCCGATACGCAGTATTTT. It yields the protein CSASRAAPDTQYF.

In its sample, this clonotype was seen many times. The rearrangement links TRBV7-2 to TRBJ2-7; possible D gene TRBD1, 6 bases. The CDR3 runs to 16 residues. The ends were cut back, 4 bases at V and 1 base at J, with 17 bases in the middle. Per germline, CDR1 SGHTA and CDR2 FQGNSA. CDR3 in amino acids: CASSSVGGPISYEQYF. CDR3 in DNA: TGTGCCAGCAGCTCTGTTGGGGGCCCCATTTCCTACGAGCAGTACTTC.

This clonotype has at least ten counts. The V and J genes are TRBV5-1 and TRBJ2-2; D remains unclear. Germline loops: CDR1 SGHRS, CDR2 YFSETQ. The CDR3 sequence is 15 residues long. Trimming took off 6 bases at V and 4 bases at J, with 16 bases between the two ends. CDR3 bases: TGCGCCAGCAACCGAGACACGATGATCACCGGGGAGCTGTTTTTT. This sequence encodes CASNRDTMITGELFF.

Note on this clonotype: This may be a read error, as it is one base from a much larger clone. The genes are TRBV9 and TRBJ2-1; the D gene could be TRBD1 or TRBD2 (5 bases each). Germline lookup yields CDR1 SGDLS and CDR2 YYNGEE. The CDR3 has 16 amino acids. The V end lost 0 bases, the J end lost 8 bases, and 18 bases lay between the germline ends. In DNA form, the CDR3 reads TGTGCCAGCAGCGTAGCCCCTAGAGGGAGAGGGGATGAGCAGTTCTTC. Amino acid sequence: CASSVAPRGRGDEQFF.

In regard to this clonotype: Given a much more abundant clone one base away, this may be a read error. The chain combines TRBV20-1 with TRBJ2-3; 7 bases align to TRBD2. Germline V CDR1 and CDR2: DFQATT, SNEGSKA (reference sequence). This CDR3 is built from 15 residues. Germline trimming cut 4 bases from V and 2 bases from J; bases unmatched to any gene: 9. CDR3 protein: CSANSWSGVTDTQYF. The CDR3 coding sequence is TGCAGTGCTAATAGCTGGAGCGGGGTCACAGATACGCAGTATTTT.

This clonotype showed up just a few times. The chain is built from TRBV20-1 and TRBJ2-7; 9 bases align to TRBD1. The length of the CDR3 is 14 residues. Germline loops: CDR1 DFQATT, CDR2 SNEGSKA (reference sequence). V dropped 2 bases and J dropped 5; count of bases not matched to a gene: 7. For the CDR3, the DNA is TGCAGTGCTAGATCCGGGACAGGGACCCACGAGCAGTACTTC. Protein: CSARSGTGTHEQYF.

The V call is TRBV5-1, the J call TRBJ2-5, with 10 bases lining up with TRBD2. This CDR3 has 16 amino acids. The ends lost 4 bases at V and 2 bases at J; junction bases unmatched: 8. In germline, CDR1 is SGHRS, CDR2 YFSETQ. For the CDR3, the DNA is TGCGCCAGCAGCCCCACACTAGCGGGAAATCAAGAGACCCAGTACTTC. It specifies CASSPTLAGNQETQYF.

This clonotype was observed a handful of times. The gene calls are TRBV7-3 and TRBJ2-2; D is unresolved. The CDR3 has 14 amino acids. Germline V lookup: CDR1 SGHTA, CDR2 FQGTGA. Trimming removed 6 bases from V and 4 bases from J, with 12 bases in between. In DNA form, the CDR3 reads TGTGCCAGCAGGGACGGGTTCCGCACCGGGGAGCTGTTTTTT. It specifies CASRDGFRTGELFF.

This clonotype was detected a few times. V usage is TRBV25-1 and J usage is TRBJ1-2; 9 bases agree with TRBD1. The CDR3 runs 15 residues. In germline, CDR1 is MGHDK, CDR2 SYGVNS. The ends lost 5 bases at V and 5 bases at J; junction bases unmatched: 9. The CDR3 nucleotides are TGTGCCAGCAGTTCAGTCTCCGGGACAGGGTATGGCTACACCTTC. It encodes CASSSVSGTGYGYTF.

This clonotype showed up many times. The chain carries TRBV28 and TRBJ2-5; the D gene is possibly TRBD1 (5 bases). With 3 bases removed from V and 3 bases from J, the gap between germline ends came to 14 bases. CDR3 length: 15 residues. Germline lookup yields CDR1 MDHEN and CDR2 SYDVKM. The CDR3 bases are TGTGCCAGCAGTTTTTCCTGGGGCCCAGAAGAGACCCAGTACTTC. This gives the protein CASSFSWGPEETQYF.

This chain joins TRBV20-1 and TRBJ2-6; D remains unclear. Per germline, CDR1 DFQATT and CDR2 SNEGSKA (reference sequence). The CDR3 totals 15 residues. Trimming stripped 5 bases from V and 4 bases from J, with 15 bases between. CDR3 residues: CSAVQGNSGANVLTF. CDR3 bases: TGCAGTGCTGTCCAAGGGAACTCCGGGGCCAACGTCCTGACTTTC.

In this sample, this clonotype turned up many times. The chain is built from TRBV10-3 and TRBJ2-5, with D hard to call. The CDR3 covers 13 residues. V was clipped by 0 bases and J by 4 bases, with 6 bases between them. CDR1 and CDR2 (germline): ENHRY, SYGVKD. The CDR3 coding sequence is TGTGCCATCAGTGAGTCGAGTCGAGAGACCCAGTACTTC. Its translation: CAISESSRETQYF.

This clonotype was seen more than once but under ten times. This chain uses TRBV4-3 with TRBJ1-4; D gene uncertain. This CDR3 contains 14 residues. Trimming stripped 1 base from V and 11 bases from J, with 14 bases between. In germline, CDR1 is LGHNA, CDR2 YSLEER. The CDR3 sequence is CASSQVPGTGKLFF. CDR3 nucleotide sequence: TGCGCCAGCAGCCAAGTTCCGGGTACGGGGAAACTGTTTTTT.

V gene TRBV11-2 combines with J gene TRBJ1-4; D gene uncertain. Germline V gene lookup returns CDR1 SGHAT and CDR2 FQNNGV. Deletions cut 0 bases from V and 2 bases from J, with 7 bases between. The length of the CDR3 is 15 residues. CDR3 DNA sequence: TGTGCCAGCAGCTTAGATCGGGCGACTAATGAAAAACTGTTTTTT. This encodes CASSLDRATNEKLFF.

The chain recombines TRBV7-3 with TRBJ2-1, with 11 bases aligning to TRBD2. CDR3 length: 15 amino acids. Germline V gene data show CDR1 as SGHTA and CDR2 as FQGTGA. V was pared by 3 bases and J by 4 bases, with 2 bases of the junction left unmatched. DNA of the CDR3: TGTGCCAGCAGCTTGACTAGCGGGAAATACAATGAGCAGTTCTTC. Its protein product is CASSLTSGKYNEQFF.